These 21 T cell receptor beta chains were all obtained from the same sample, sequenced in a study of T cell changes during pregnancy in multiple sclerosis. Clones were sequenced by immunoSEQ multiplex PCR, and TCRdb holds only the in-frame ones, with some missing. The table records about 24,000 clones, approximately 86% of them present only once. The sequences come from CD4+ T cells from peripheral blood mononuclear cells, collected in the second trimester of pregnancy. The receptor source for this set is a female donor in good health, enrolled as a control in a pregnancy study.

The V gene is TRBV4-3, the J gene TRBJ1-3; perhaps TRBD1 as D (6 bases). V shed 0 bases and J shed 0 bases, with 18 bases lying between them. The V gene's germline CDR1 is LGHNA and CDR2 YSLEER. The CDR3 extends over 19 amino acids. CDR3 sequence reads: CASSQESDRWYSSGNTIYF. The CDR3 bases are TGCGCCAGCAGCCAAGAATCCGACAGGTGGTATTCCTCTGGAAACACCATATATTTT.

This rearrangement joins TRBV9 to TRBJ2-3; 7 bases align to TRBD2. This CDR3 has 13 amino acids. Losses at the gene ends were 7 bases for V and 1 base for J; bases not matched to a gene: 3. Germline V CDR1 and CDR2: SGDLS, YYNGEE. CDR3 DNA: TGTGCCAGCGGGGGGGTTGGCACAGATACGCAGTATTTT. Translating it yields CASGGVGTDTQYF.

Only one count was recorded for this clone. The CDR3 DNA reads as TGTGCCAGCAGCCCCCCTGTGGTAGCGCTGCACAATGAGCAGTTCTTC. It specifies CASSPPVVALHNEQFF. J is TRBJ2-1 and V is TRBV9; perhaps TRBD2 as D (5 bases). The germline gives CDR1 SGDLS, CDR2 YYNGEE. The CDR3 contains 16 residues. V was shortened by 4 bases and J by 5 bases, with 19 bases between the two germline ends.

V gene TRBV15 combines with J gene TRBJ1-6; D is unresolved. This CDR3 spans 13 amino acids. V lost 7 bases, J lost 8 bases, and 12 bases lay in between. The germline V gene has CDR1 LNHNV and CDR2 YYDKDF (reference sequence). CDR3 sequence: CATTASRDSPLHF. CDR3 DNA sequence: TGTGCCACCACGGCGTCGAGGGATTCACCCCTCCACTTT.

The chain recombines TRBV7-3 with TRBJ1-1; 9 nucleotides agree with TRBD1. In germline, CDR1 is SGHTA, CDR2 FQGTGA. Trimming cost V 10 bases and J 1 base; bases outside gene matches: 16. The length of the CDR3 is 17 residues. CDR3 nucleotides: TGTGCCATCCTGGCGGGACAGGGTCGTTACGGGAACACTGAAGCTTTCTTT. As protein: CAILAGQGRYGNTEAFF.

This chain connects TRBV4-2 to TRBJ2-2; 12 bases are a match to TRBD2. Germline values: CDR1 LGHNA, CDR2 YNFKEQ. The CDR3 is made up of 16 amino acids. With V trimmed by 5 bases and J by 3 bases, 4 bases remained unmatched. This chain's CDR3 is CASSFRLAGDTGELFF. In nucleotides, the CDR3 is TGTGCCAGCAGCTTTCGACTAGCGGGGGACACCGGGGAGCTGTTTTTT.

The chain combines TRBV5-1 with TRBJ1-2; weak D call: TRBD1 (6 bases). The CDR3 covers 14 residues. Trimming pared 0 bases from V and 5 bases from J, leaving 11 bases between. In germline, CDR1 is SGHRS, CDR2 YFSETQ. In DNA form, the CDR3 reads TGCGCCAGCAGCTTGGTGGGGGCGCAGTATGGCTACACCTTC. Translating it yields CASSLVGAQYGYTF.

This chain joins TRBV4-1 and TRBJ2-1; the match to TRBD1 covers 7 bases. V gave up 0 bases and J gave up 9 bases; unmatched junction bases: 11. CDR1 is MGHRA, CDR2 YSYEKL, per germline. The CDR3 sequence is 16 residues long. The CDR3: CASSQDVTGNLGEQFF. CDR3 nucleotides: TGCGCCAGCAGCCAAGATGTGACAGGGAATCTCGGTGAGCAGTTCTTC.

The sample holds one count of this clone. This chain uses TRBV4-3 with TRBJ2-5; TRBD1 matches 7 bases. The CDR3 totals 14 residues. Germline loops: CDR1 LGHNA, CDR2 YSLEER. V trimming: 5 bases; J trimming: 4 bases; junction bases outside the gene matches: 7. The CDR3 nucleotides read TGCGCCAGCAGCGACAGGGTTAATGGAGAGACCCAGTACTTC. Protein product: CASSDRVNGETQYF.

J is TRBJ2-3 and V is TRBV7-2; no clear D. Trimming took 4 bases from V and 3 from J, leaving 2 bases between them. The germline gives CDR1 SGHTA, CDR2 FQGNSA. The CDR3 has 11 amino acids. The CDR3 DNA reads as TGTGCCAGCAGCTCTACAGATACGCAGTATTTT. Translation: CASSSTDTQYF.

The gene calls are TRBV11-3 and TRBJ2-7; TRBD2 matches 14 bases. The CDR3 contains 15 residues. Germline CDR1 is SGHNT and CDR2 is YENEEA. V dropped 5 bases and J dropped 6; count of bases not matched to a gene: 6. This CDR3 is CASSGGLAGGGEQYF. CDR3 coding DNA: TGTGCCAGCAGCGGAGGACTAGCGGGAGGAGGCGAGCAGTACTTC.

The genes are TRBV27 and TRBJ2-7; TRBD1 agrees at 9 bases. The CDR3 is made up of 13 amino acids. V trimming: 9 bases; J trimming: 6 bases; junction bases outside the gene matches: 9. Germline V lookup: CDR1 MNHEY, CDR2 SMNVEV (reference sequence). For the CDR3, the DNA is TGTGCCAGTGCCGGGACAGGGAAGGCCGAGCAGTACTTC. Amino acid sequence: CASAGTGKAEQYF.

The V call is TRBV7-2, the J call TRBJ2-2; D gene uncertain. V gave up 1 base and J gave up 7 bases, with 7 bases separating them. CDR3 size: 13 residues. CDR1 is SGHTA and CDR2 is FQGNSA in the germline V gene. CDR3: CASSLEASGELFF. In DNA form, the CDR3 reads TGTGCCAGCAGCTTAGAGGCTAGCGGGGAGCTGTTTTTT.

The chain is built from TRBV7-2 and TRBJ1-1; D uncertain. V was clipped by 5 bases and J by 1 base, with 17 bases between them. Germline V lookup: CDR1 SGHTA, CDR2 FQGNSA. CDR3 length: 16 residues. In DNA, the CDR3 is TGTGCCAGCAGCCCCCTCTTAGAGGCGGGGAACACTGAAGCTTTCTTT. This encodes CASSPLLEAGNTEAFF.

The chain has TRBV7-8 and TRBJ1-4; the D is unclear. V lost 1 base, J lost 2 bases, and 11 bases lay in between. The CDR3 consists of 16 residues. In germline, CDR1 is SGHVS, CDR2 FQNEAQ. The CDR3 DNA reads TGTGCCAGCAGCTTAGTCGGGGTTGCGACTAATGAAAAACTGTTTTTT. It codes for CASSLVGVATNEKLFF.

This clone came up once. This chain joins TRBV7-3 and TRBJ2-2; 8 nucleotides align to TRBD2. The CDR3 runs to 15 residues. Losses at the gene ends were 2 bases for V and 6 bases for J; bases not matched to a gene: 5. CDR1 is SGHTA and CDR2 is FQGTGA in the germline V gene. The CDR3 DNA reads as TGTGCCAGCAGCTTACAGGGACTAGAGGCCGGGGAGCTGTTTTTT. Its protein product is CASSLQGLEAGELFF.

The chain combines TRBV18 with TRBJ2-7; D is ambiguous. The CDR3 extends over 13 amino acids. Germline lookup yields CDR1 KGHSH and CDR2 LQKENI. Trimming removed 1 base at V and 2 bases at J, with 6 bases between. In DNA form, the CDR3 reads TGTGCCAGCTCACCACTACGAGCCTACGAGCAGTACTTC. Its protein product is CASSPLRAYEQYF.

V gene TRBV7-2 combines with J gene TRBJ2-7; TRBD2 might be the D (6 bases). The germline gives CDR1 SGHTA, CDR2 FQGNSA. Trimming removed 0 bases from V and 3 bases from J, with 12 bases in between. The CDR3 length is 15 residues. The CDR3, as DNA: TGTGCCAGCAGCTTAGCGAGGGGACTTCACTACGAGCAGTACTTC. It yields the protein CASSLARGLHYEQYF.

The chain uses TRBV10-3 and TRBJ2-3; no definite D call. There are 16 residues in the CDR3. The V gene lost 0 bases and the J gene lost 0 bases, with 10 bases spanning the gap. Per the germline V gene, CDR1 is ENHRY and CDR2 is SYGVKD. CDR3 sequence (DNA): TGTGCCATCAGTGAGTCCCTCGGGTTTAGCACAGATACGCAGTATTTT. Its translation is CAISESLGFSTDTQYF.

V usage is TRBV28 and J usage is TRBJ1-4, with TRBD1 matching over 8 bases. The CDR3 contains 14 residues. V was pared by 6 bases and J by 8 bases, with 8 bases of the junction left unmatched. Looked up from germline, CDR1 is MDHEN and CDR2 is SYDVKM. This CDR3 reads CASSPGGAGEKLFF. The CDR3 nucleotides are TGTGCCAGCAGCCCAGGGGGCGCGGGCGAAAAACTGTTTTTT.

This clone has only one observation. The CDR3 loop reads CASSVQGLNYGYTF. The CDR3 DNA is TGTGCCAGCAGTGTTCAGGGTTTAAACTATGGCTACACCTTC. J is TRBJ1-2 and V is TRBV2; possibly TRBD1 for D (5 bases). CDR3 size: 14 residues. Trimming took 4 bases from V and 2 from J, leaving 11 bases between them. From germline, CDR1 is SNHLY and CDR2 FYNNEI.